This T cell receptor beta chain was profiled in a study of patients and donors after allogeneic stem cell transplantation. V was pared by 3 bases and J by 0 bases, with 8 bases between. This CDR3 is built from 14 residues. Germline CDR1 is SGHTA and CDR2 is FQGNSA. There are many counts of this clonotype. TCRdb ran MiXCR on the RT-PCR reads and lists one entry per CDR3 protein. The sample comprises fewer than 25,000 distinct CDR3 sequences, roughly two fifths of which are singletons, and just under 80% rests with the top ten. The sequenced material came from blood, either unsorted or a sorted T cell fraction (not recorded which). V usage is TRBV7-2 and J usage is TRBJ2-5, with a possible D match to TRBD2 (6 bases). This TCR came from a human donor who was either an allogeneic HSCT recipient or a stem cell or donor lymphocyte infusion donor (not recorded which). It is not recorded whose cells these are; they may come from a transplant donor. The CDR3 sequence is CASSLGGYQETQYF. In DNA, the CDR3 is TGTGCCAGCAGCTTGGGAGGATACCAAGAGACCCAGTACTTC. The variable domain in full, completed from reference TRBV7-2 and TRBJ2-5, reads GAGVSQSPSNKVTEKGKDVELRCDPISGHTALYWYRQSLGQGLEFLIYFQGNSAPDKSGLPSDRFSAERTGGSVSTLTIQRTQQEDSAVYLCASSLGGYQETQYFGPGTRLLVL.